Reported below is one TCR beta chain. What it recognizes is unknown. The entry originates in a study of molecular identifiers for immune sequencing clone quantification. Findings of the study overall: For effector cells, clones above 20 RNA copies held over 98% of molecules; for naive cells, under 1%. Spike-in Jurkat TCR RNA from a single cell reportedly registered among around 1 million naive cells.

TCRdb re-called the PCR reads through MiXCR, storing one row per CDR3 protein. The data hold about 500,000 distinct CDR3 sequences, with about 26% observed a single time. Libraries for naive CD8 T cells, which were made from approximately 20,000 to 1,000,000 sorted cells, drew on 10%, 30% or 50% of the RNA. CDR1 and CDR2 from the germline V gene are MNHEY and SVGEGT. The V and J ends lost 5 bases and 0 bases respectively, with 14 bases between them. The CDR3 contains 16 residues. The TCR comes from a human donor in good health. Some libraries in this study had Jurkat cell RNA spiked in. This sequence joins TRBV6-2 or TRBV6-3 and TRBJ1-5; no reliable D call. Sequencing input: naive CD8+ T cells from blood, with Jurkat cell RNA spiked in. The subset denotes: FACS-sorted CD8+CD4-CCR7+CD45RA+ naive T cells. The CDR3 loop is CASSRPPGNSNQPQHF. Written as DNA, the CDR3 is TGTGCCAGCAGTCGCCCCCCGGGGAATAGCAATCAGCCCCAGCATTTT.